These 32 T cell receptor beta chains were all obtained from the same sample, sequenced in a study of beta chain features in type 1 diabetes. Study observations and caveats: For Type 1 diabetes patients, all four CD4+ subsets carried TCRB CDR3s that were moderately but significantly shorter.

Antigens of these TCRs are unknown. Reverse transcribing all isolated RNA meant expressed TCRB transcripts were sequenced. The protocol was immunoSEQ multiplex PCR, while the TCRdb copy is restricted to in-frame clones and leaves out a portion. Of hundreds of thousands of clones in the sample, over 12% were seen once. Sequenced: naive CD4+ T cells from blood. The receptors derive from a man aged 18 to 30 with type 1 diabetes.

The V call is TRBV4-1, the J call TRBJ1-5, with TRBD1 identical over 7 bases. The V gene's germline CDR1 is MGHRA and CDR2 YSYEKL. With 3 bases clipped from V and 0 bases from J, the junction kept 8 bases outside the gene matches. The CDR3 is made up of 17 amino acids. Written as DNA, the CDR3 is TGCGCCAGCAGCCATGACAGGGCTAGTTATAGCAATCAGCCCCAGCATTTT. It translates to CASSHDRASYSNQPQHF.

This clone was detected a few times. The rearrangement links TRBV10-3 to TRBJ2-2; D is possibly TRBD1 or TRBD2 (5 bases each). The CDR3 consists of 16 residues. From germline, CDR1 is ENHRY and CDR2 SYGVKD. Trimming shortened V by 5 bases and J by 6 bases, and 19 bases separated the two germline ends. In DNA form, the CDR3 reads TGTGCCATCAGTCCCACCACTAGTGCGACAGCCGGGGAGCTGTTTTTT. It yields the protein CAISPTTSATAGELFF.

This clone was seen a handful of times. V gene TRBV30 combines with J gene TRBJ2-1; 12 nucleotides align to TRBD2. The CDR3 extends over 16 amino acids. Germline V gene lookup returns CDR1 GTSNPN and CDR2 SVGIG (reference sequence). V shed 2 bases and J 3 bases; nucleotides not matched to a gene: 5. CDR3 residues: CAWSKLAGGDYNEQFF. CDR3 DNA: TGTGCCTGGAGTAAACTAGCGGGGGGAGACTACAATGAGCAGTTCTTC.

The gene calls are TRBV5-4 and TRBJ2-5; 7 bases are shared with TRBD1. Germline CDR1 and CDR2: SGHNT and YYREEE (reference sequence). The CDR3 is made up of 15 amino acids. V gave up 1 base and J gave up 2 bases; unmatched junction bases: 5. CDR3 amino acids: CASSLSGTDQETQYF. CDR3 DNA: TGTGCCAGCAGCTTGAGTGGGACAGATCAAGAGACCCAGTACTTC. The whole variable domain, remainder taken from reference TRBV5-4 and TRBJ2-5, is ETGVTQSPTHLIKTRGQQVTLRCSSQSGHNTVSWYQQALGQGPQFIFQYYREEENGRGNFPPRFSGLQFPNYSSELNVNALELDDSALYLCASSLSGTDQETQYFGPGTRLLVL.

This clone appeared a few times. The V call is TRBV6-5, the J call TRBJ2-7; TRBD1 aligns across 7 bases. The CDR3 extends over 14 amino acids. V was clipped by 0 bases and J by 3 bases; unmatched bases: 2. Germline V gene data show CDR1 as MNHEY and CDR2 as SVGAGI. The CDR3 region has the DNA TGTGCCAGCAGTTACTCGACAGGGAACTACGAGCAGTACTTC. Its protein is CASSYSTGNYEQYF.

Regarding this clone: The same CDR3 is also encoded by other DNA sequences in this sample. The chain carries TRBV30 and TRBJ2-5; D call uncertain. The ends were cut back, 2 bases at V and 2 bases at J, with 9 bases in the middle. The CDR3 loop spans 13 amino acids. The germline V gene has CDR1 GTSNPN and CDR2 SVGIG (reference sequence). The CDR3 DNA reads TGTGCCTGGAGTCCGGGCGCTCAAGAGACCCAGTACTTC. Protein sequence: CAWSPGAQETQYF.

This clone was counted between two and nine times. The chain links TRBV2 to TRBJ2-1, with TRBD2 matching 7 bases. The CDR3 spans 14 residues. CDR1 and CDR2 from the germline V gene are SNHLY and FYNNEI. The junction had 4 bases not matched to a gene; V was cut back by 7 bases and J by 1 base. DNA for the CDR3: TGTGCCAGCAAAGACGGGAGGTCCTACAATGAGCAGTTCTTC. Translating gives CASKDGRSYNEQFF.

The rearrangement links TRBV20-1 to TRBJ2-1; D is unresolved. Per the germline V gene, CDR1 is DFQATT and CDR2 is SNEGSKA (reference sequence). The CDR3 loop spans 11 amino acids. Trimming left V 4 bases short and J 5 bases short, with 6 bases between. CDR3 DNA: TGCAGTGCTAACCAGAACAATGAGCAGTTCTTC. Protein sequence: CSANQNNEQFF.

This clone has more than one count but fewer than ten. The CDR3 sequence is CAWSVQIHGYTF. The CDR3 region has the DNA TGTGCCTGGAGTGTACAAATCCATGGCTACACCTTC. This rearrangement joins TRBV30 to TRBJ1-2; D is ambiguous. V lost 0 bases and J lost 6, with 8 bases in between. The CDR3 is 12 amino acids. Germline assignment: CDR1 GTSNPN and CDR2 SVGIG (reference sequence). The complete variable domain, with remaining parts taken from reference TRBV30 and TRBJ1-2, reads SQTIHQWPATLVQPVGSPLSLECTVEGTSNPNLYWYRQAAGRGLQLLFYSVGIGQISSEVPQNLSASRPQDRQFILSSKKLLLSDSGFYLCAWSVQIHGYTFGSGTRLTVV.

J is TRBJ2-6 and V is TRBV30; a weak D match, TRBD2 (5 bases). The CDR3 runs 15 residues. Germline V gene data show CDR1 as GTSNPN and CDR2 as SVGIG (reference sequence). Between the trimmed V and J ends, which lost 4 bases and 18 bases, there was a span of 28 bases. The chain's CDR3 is CAWTLGSNRERFKTF. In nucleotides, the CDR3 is TGTGCCTGGACCCTGGGGAGCAACAGAGAGCGGTTCAAGACTTTC.

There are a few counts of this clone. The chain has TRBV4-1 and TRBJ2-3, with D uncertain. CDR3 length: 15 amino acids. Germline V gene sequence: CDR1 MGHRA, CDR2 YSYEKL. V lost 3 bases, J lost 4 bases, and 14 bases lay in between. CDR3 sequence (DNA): TGCGCCAGCAGCCATAGGGCCGATCGCGCAGATACGCAGTATTTT. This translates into CASSHRADRADTQYF.

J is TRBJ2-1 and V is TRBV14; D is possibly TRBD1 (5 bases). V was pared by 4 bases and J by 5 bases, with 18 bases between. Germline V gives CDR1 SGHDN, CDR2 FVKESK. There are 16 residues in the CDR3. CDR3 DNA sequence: TGTGCCAGCAGCCCCCTGACAGTCCTGGCCGACAATGAGCAGTTCTTC. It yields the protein CASSPLTVLADNEQFF.

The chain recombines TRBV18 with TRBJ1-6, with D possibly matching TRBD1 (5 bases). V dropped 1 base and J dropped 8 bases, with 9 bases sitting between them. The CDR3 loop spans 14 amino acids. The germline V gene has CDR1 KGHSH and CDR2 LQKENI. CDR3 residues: CASSPLTRDSPLHF. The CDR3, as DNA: TGTGCCAGCTCACCACTAACCAGGGATTCACCCCTCCACTTT. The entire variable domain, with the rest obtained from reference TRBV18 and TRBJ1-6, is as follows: NAGVMQNPRHLVRRRGQEARLRCSPMKGHSHVYWYRQLPEEGLKFMVYLQKENIIDESGMPKERFSAEFPKEGPSILRIQQVVRGDSAAYFCASSPLTRDSPLHFGNGTRLTVT.

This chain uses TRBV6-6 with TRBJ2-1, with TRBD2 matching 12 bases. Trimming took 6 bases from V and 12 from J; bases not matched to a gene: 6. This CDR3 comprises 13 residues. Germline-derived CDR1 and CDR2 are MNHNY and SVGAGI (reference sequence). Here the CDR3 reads CASRITSGGPQFF. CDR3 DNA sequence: TGTGCCAGCAGGATCACTAGCGGGGGGCCGCAGTTCTTC.

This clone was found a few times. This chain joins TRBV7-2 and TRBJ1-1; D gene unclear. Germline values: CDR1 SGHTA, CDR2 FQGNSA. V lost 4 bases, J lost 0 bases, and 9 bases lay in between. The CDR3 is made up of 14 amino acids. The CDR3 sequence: CASSSPDLNTEAFF. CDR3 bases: TGTGCCAGCAGCTCCCCGGACCTGAACACTGAAGCTTTCTTT. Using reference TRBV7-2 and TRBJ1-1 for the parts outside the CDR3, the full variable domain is GAGVSQSPSNKVTEKGKDVELRCDPISGHTALYWYRQSLGQGLEFLIYFQGNSAPDKSGLPSDRFSAERTGGSVSTLTIQRTQQEDSAVYLCASSSPDLNTEAFFGQGTRLTVV.

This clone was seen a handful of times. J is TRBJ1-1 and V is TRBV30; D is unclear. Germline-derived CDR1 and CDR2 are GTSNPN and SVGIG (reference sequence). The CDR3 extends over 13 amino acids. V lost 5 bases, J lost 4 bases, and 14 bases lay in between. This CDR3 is CAWRTSLSTEAFF. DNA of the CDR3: TGTGCCTGGCGGACCAGTCTGAGCACTGAAGCTTTCTTT.

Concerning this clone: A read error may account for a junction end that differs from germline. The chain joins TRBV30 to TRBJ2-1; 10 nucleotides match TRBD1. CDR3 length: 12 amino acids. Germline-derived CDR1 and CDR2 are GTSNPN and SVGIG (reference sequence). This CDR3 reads CAWSLGTGEEVF. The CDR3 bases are TGTGCCTGGAGTCTCGGGACAGGGGAAGAGGTCTTC.

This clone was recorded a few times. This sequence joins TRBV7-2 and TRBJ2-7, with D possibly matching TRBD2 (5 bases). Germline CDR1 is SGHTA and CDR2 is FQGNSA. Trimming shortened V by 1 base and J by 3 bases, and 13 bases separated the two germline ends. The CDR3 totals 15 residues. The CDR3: CASSLGIGSGYEQYF. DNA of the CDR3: TGTGCCAGCAGCTTAGGTATAGGGAGCGGCTACGAGCAGTACTTC.

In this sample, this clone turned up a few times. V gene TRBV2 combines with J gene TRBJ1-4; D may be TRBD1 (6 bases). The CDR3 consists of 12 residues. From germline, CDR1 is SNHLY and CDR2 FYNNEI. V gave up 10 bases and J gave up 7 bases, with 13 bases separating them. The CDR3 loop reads CATGASSEKLFF. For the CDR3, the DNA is TGTGCCACGGGGGCGAGCAGTGAAAAACTGTTTTTT.

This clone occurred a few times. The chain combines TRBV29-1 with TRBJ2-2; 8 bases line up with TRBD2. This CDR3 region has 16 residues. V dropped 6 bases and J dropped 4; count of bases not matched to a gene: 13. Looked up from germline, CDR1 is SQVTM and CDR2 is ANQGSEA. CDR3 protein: CSVGGRAGVPTGELFF. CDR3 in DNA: TGCAGCGTCGGGGGTCGAGCGGGAGTGCCCACCGGGGAGCTGTTTTTT.

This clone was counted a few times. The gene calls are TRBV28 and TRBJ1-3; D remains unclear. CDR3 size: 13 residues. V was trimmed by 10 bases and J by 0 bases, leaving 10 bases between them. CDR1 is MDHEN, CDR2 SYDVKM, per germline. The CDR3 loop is CATHMYSGNTIYF. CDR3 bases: TGTGCCACCCACATGTACTCTGGAAACACCATATATTTT.

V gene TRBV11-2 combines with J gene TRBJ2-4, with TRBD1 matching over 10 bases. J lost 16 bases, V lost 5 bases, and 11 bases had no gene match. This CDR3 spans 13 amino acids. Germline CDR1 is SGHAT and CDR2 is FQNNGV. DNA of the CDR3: TGTGCCAGCAGCCCGAACCGGGACAGGGGTCGATACTTC. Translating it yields CASSPNRDRGRYF.

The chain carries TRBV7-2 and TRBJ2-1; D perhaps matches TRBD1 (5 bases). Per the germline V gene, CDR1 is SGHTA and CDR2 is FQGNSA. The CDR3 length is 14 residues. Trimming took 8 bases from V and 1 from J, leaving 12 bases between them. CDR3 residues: CASEAGSSYNEQFF. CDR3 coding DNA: TGTGCCAGCGAGGCAGGGTCGTCCTACAATGAGCAGTTCTTC. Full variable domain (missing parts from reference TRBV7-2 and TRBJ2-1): GAGVSQSPSNKVTEKGKDVELRCDPISGHTALYWYRQSLGQGLEFLIYFQGNSAPDKSGLPSDRFSAERTGGSVSTLTIQRTQQEDSAVYLCASEAGSSYNEQFFGPGTRLTVL.

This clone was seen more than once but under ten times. The CDR3 protein is CASSPTSGGPTNNEQFF. CDR3 bases: TGTGCCAGCAGCCCGACTAGCGGGGGGCCAACAAACAATGAGCAGTTCTTC. The V and J genes are TRBV27 and TRBJ2-1; 13 bases match TRBD2. Germline V gene lookup returns CDR1 MNHEY and CDR2 SMNVEV (reference sequence). V lost 6 bases and J lost 5; bases outside the gene matches: 10. CDR3 length equals 17 residues.

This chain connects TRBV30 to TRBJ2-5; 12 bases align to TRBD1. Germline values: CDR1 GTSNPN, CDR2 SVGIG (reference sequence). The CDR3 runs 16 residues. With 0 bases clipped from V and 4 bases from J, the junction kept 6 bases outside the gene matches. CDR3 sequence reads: CAWSVGTGGRGETQYF. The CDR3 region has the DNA TGTGCCTGGAGTGTGGGGACAGGGGGCCGCGGAGAGACCCAGTACTTC.

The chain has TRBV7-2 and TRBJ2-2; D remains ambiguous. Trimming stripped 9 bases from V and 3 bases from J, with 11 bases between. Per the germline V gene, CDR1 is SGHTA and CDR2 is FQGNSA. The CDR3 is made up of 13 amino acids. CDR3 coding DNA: TGTGCCAGTGCACGGCGAGACACCGGGGAGCTGTTTTTT. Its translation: CASARRDTGELFF.

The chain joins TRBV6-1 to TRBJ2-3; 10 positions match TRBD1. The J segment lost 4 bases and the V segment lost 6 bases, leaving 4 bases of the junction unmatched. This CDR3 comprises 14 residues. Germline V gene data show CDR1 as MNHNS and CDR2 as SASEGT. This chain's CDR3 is CASRRDRGADTQYF. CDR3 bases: TGTGCCAGCAGACGGGACAGGGGCGCAGATACGCAGTATTTT.

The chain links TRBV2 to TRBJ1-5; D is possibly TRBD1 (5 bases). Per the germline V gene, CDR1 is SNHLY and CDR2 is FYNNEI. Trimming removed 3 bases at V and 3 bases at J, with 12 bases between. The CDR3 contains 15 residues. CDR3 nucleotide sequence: TGTGCCAGCAGTGAGTTGGGGCTCCACAATCAGCCCCAGCATTTT. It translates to CASSELGLHNQPQHF.

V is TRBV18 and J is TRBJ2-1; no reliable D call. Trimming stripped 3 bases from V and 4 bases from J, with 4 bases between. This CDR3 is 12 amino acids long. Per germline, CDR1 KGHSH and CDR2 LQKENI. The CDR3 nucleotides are TGTGCCAGCTCACCTCAATACAATGAGCAGTTCTTC. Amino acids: CASSPQYNEQFF. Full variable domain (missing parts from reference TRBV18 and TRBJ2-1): NAGVMQNPRHLVRRRGQEARLRCSPMKGHSHVYWYRQLPEEGLKFMVYLQKENIIDESGMPKERFSAEFPKEGPSILRIQQVVRGDSAAYFCASSPQYNEQFFGPGTRLTVL.

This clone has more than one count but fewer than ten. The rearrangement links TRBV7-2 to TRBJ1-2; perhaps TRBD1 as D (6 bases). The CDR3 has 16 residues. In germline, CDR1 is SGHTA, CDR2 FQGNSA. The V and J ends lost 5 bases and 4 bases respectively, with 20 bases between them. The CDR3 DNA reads TGTGCCAGCAGCCAACATTCCTCGGGACAAAGCTATGGCTACACCTTC. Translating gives CASSQHSSGQSYGYTF.

The CDR3 DNA follows: TGTGCCAGCAGTTTTTGGCAGGGAGATGGCGAGCAGTACTTC. The encoded protein is CASSFWQGDGEQYF. The rearrangement joins TRBV27 to TRBJ2-7; tentatively, D is TRBD1 or TRBD2 (5 bases each). Germline CDR1 and CDR2: MNHEY and SMNVEV (reference sequence). The CDR3 has 14 amino acids. V was clipped by 3 bases and J by 6 bases, with 15 bases between them.

This chain's CDR3 is CASSLSRVTGELFF. DNA of the CDR3: TGTGCCAGCAGCTTATCCAGGGTGACCGGGGAGCTGTTTTTT. The chain couples TRBV7-2 to TRBJ2-2; TRBD1 is a possible D gene (5 bases). The germline V and J ends were trimmed by 2 bases and 5 bases, with 9 bases remaining between them. The germline V gene has CDR1 SGHTA and CDR2 FQGNSA. This CDR3 is 14 amino acids long.